The TCR beta chain under discussion was sequenced for a study of human T cells and chemical hapten exposure. The time point here: patch test 3, about 24 weeks after DPC sensitization. The treatment was: therapeutic diphenylcyclopropenone sensitization with weekly scalp DPC. Blood draws came before every patch-test application. The CDR3 has 12 residues. V was shortened by 10 bases and J by 5 bases, with 15 bases between the two germline ends. Germline loops: CDR1 SGHNT, CDR2 YYREEE (reference sequence). This clonotype was found a few times. MiXCR, run by TCRdb on the RACE reads, gives a single entry per CDR3 protein. The sample lists about 120,000 distinct CDR3 sequences; 10% to 12% were seen once.

Specimen: whole blood, collected in connection with sensitization to the hapten diphenylcyclopropenone (DPC). The receptor comes from a woman between 50 and 59 years old with alopecia areata. Some clones in this sample may be carry-over from other donors' samples. The V gene is TRBV5-4, the J gene TRBJ1-2; weak D call: TRBD1 (5 bases). DNA of the CDR3: TGTGCCTGGAGCAGGGTCAGGTATGGCTACACCTTC. Amino acid sequence: CAWSRVRYGYTF.